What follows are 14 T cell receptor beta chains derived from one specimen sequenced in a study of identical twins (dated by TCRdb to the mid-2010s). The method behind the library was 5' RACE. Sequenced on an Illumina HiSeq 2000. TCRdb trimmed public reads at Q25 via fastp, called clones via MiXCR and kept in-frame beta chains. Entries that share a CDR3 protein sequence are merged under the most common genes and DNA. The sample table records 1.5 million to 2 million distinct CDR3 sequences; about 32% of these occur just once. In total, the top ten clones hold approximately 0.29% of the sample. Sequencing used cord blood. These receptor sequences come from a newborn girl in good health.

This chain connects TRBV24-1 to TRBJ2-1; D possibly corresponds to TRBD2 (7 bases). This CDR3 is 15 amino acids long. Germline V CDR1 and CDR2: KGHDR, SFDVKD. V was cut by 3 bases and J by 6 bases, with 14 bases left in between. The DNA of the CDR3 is TGTGCCACCAGTGATCGGGGGGCCGTTGGCAATGAGCAGTTCTTC. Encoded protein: CATSDRGAVGNEQFF.

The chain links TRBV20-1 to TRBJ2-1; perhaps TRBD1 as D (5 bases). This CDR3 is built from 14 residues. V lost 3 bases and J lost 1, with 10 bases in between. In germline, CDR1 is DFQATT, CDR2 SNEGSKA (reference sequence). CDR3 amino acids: CSARGLGSYNEQFF. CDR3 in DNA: TGCAGTGCTAGGGGGCTGGGGTCCTACAATGAGCAGTTCTTC.

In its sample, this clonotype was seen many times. The CDR3 DNA follows: TGTGCCAGCGGATTCGGTATGGGGAGCTCCTACGAGCAGTACTTC. This encodes CASGFGMGSSYEQYF. The chain has TRBV27 and TRBJ2-7; maybe TRBD2 (5 bases). CDR3 length: 15 amino acids. The germline gives CDR1 MNHEY, CDR2 SMNVEV (reference sequence). V was shortened by 8 bases and J by 0 bases, with 17 bases between the two germline ends.

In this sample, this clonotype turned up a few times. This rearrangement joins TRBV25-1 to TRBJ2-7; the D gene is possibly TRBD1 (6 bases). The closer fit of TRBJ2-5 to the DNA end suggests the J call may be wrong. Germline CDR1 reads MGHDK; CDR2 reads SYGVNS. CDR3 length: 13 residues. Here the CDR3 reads CASSEEWGQTQYF. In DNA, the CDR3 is TGTGCCAGCAGTGAGGAGTGGGGGCAGACCCAGTACTTC.

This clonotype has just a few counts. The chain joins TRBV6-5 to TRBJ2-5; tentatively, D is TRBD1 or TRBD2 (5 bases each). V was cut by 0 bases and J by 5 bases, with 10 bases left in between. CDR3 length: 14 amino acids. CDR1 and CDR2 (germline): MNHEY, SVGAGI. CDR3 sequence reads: CASSYSFWGETQYF. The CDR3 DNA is TGTGCCAGCAGTTACTCGTTCTGGGGGGAGACCCAGTACTTC.

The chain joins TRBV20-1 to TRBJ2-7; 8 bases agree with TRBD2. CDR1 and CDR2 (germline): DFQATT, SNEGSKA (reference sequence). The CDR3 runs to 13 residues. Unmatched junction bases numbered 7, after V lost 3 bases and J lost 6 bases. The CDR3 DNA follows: TGCAGTGCTAGCGGGAGGGCCAGGCGCGAGCAGTACTTC. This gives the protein CSASGRARREQYF.

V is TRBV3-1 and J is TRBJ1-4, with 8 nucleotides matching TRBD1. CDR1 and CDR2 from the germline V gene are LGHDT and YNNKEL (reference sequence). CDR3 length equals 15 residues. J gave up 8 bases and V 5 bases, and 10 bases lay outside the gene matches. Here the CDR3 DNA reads TGTGCCAGCAGCTCTCCGGACAGGGCGGTAGAAAAACTGTTTTTT. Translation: CASSSPDRAVEKLFF.

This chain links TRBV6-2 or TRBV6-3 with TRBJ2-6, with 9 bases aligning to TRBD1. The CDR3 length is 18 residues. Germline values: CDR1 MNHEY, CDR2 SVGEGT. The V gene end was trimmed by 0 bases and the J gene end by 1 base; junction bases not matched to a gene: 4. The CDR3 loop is CASSYSGTGTSGANVLTF. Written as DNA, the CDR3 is TGTGCCAGCAGTTACTCCGGGACAGGGACTTCTGGGGCCAACGTCCTGACTTTC.

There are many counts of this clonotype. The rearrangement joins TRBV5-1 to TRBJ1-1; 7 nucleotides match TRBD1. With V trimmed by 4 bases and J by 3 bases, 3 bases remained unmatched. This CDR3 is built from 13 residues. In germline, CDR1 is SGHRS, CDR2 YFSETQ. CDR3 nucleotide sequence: TGCGCCAGCAGCCCCGGGACAGACACTGAAGCTTTCTTT. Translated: CASSPGTDTEAFF.

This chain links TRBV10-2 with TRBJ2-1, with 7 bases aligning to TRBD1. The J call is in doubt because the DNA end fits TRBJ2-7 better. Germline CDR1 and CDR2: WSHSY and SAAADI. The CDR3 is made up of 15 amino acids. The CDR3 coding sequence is TGCGCCAGCAGGGGACCTGACAGGGCTTGGAATGAGCAGTACTTC. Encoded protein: CASRGPDRAWNEQYF.

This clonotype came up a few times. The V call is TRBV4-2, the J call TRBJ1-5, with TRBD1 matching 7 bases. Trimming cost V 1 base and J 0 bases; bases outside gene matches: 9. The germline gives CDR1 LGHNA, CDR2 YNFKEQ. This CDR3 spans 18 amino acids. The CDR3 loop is CASSQVTRGWGSNQPQHF. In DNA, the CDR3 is TGTGCCAGCAGCCAAGTCACCAGGGGGTGGGGTAGCAATCAGCCCCAGCATTTT.

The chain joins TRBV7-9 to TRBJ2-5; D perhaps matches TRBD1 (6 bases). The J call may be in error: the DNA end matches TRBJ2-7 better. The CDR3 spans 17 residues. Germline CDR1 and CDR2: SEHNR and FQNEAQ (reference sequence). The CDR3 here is CASSLADAKRQVYEQYF. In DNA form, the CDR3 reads TGTGCCAGCAGCTTAGCCGATGCAAAGCGACAGGTTTACGAGCAGTACTTC.

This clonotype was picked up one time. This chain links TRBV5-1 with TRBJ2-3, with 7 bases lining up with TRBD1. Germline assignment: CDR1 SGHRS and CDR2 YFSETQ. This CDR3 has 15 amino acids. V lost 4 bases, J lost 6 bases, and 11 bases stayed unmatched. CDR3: CASSRGQALSDTQYF. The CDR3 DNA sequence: TGCGCCAGCAGCAGGGGGCAGGCTCTCTCCGATACGCAGTATTTT. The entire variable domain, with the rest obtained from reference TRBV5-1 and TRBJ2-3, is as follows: KAGVTQTPRYLIKTRGQQVTLSCSPISGHRSVSWYQQTPGQGLQFLFEYFSETQRNKGNFPGRFSGRQFSNSRSEMNVSTLELGDSALYLCASSRGQALSDTQYFGPGTRLTVL.

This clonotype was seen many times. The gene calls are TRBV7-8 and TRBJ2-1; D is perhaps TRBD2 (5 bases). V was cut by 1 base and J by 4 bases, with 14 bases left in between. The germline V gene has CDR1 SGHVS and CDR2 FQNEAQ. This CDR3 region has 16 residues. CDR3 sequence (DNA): TGTGCCAGCAGCTTAGGCCGGCTAGCTGGGTACAATGAGCAGTTCTTC. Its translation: CASSLGRLAGYNEQFF.